This entry lists 23 T cell receptor beta chains sequenced from one sample in a study of siplizumab effects on memory and regulatory T cells. Sequencing used immunoSEQ multiplex PCR; TCRdb keeps in-frame clones, though not all of them. The sample carries over 80,000 clones, 85% to 95% recorded once. The material sequenced was non-Treg CD4+ T cells sorted from blood. These receptors were obtained from a human donor in good health.

This chain joins TRBV4-1 and TRBJ2-5, with TRBD2 matching 8 bases. V lost 5 bases, J lost 5 bases, and 10 bases stayed unmatched. Germline assignment: CDR1 MGHRA and CDR2 YSYEKL. This CDR3 has 15 residues. The CDR3 coding sequence is TGCGCCAGCAGCGATGCCGGGACTAGTGTCGAGACCCAGTACTTC. Translating it yields CASSDAGTSVETQYF.

The V gene is TRBV7-3, the J gene TRBJ2-3; no firm D call. CDR3 length: 14 residues. The ends were cut back, 3 bases at V and 4 bases at J, with 11 bases in the middle. Germline CDR1 is SGHTA and CDR2 is FQGTGA. CDR3 sequence (DNA): TGTGCCAGCAGCTTTTCCAGTAAGGCAGATACGCAGTATTTT. This sequence encodes CASSFSSKADTQYF.

The chain recombines TRBV7-9 with TRBJ1-1, with D maybe TRBD1 (5 bases). There are 16 residues in the CDR3. The V end was cut by 0 bases, the J end by 4 bases, with 15 bases between. Germline CDR1 SEHNR, CDR2 FQNEAQ (reference sequence). CDR3 sequence (DNA): TGTGCCAGCAGCTTAGCGAGGGGAGGAAAGAGCACTGAAGCTTTCTTT. Translating gives CASSLARGGKSTEAFF.

This sequence joins TRBV5-1 and TRBJ2-1; 11 nucleotides align to TRBD2. This CDR3 spans 17 amino acids. Trimming took 0 bases from V and 6 from J; bases not matched to a gene: 8. Germline CDR1 SGHRS, CDR2 YFSETQ. Written as DNA, the CDR3 is TGCGCCAGCAGCTTGGACACGGGACTAGCGGTAACCAATGAGCAGTTCTTC. It translates to CASSLDTGLAVTNEQFF.

The rearrangement links TRBV5-1 to TRBJ2-1, with TRBD1 identical over 9 bases. Germline V gene data show CDR1 as SGHRS and CDR2 as YFSETQ. The CDR3 loop spans 14 amino acids. After removal of 4 bases from V and 7 bases from J, the junction contained 6 bases not matched to a gene. CDR3 amino acids: CASSRGTGRNEQFF. As DNA, the CDR3 is TGCGCCAGCAGCCGTGGGACAGGGAGGAATGAGCAGTTCTTC. Filled out from reference TRBV5-1 and TRBJ2-1, the complete variable domain reads KAGVTQTPRYLIKTRGQQVTLSCSPISGHRSVSWYQQTPGQGLQFLFEYFSETQRNKGNFPGRFSGRQFSNSRSEMNVSTLELGDSALYLCASSRGTGRNEQFFGPGTRLTVL.

The V call is TRBV6-6, the J call TRBJ2-1, with TRBD2 as a possible D gene (6 bases). The CDR3 totals 15 residues. Germline CDR1 and CDR2: MNHNY and SVGAGI (reference sequence). Deletions cut 0 bases from V and 5 bases from J, with 11 bases between. The DNA of the CDR3 is TGTGCCAGCAGTTACTCGATAGGCGGGAACAATGAGCAGTTCTTC. This gives the protein CASSYSIGGNNEQFF.

The chain carries TRBV18 and TRBJ2-2; possibly TRBD1 for D (6 bases). The CDR3 covers 15 residues. Trimming took off 2 bases at V and 5 bases at J, with 12 bases between the two ends. Germline V gives CDR1 KGHSH, CDR2 LQKENI. DNA for the CDR3: TGTGCCAGCTCACCAACACAGGGAGTGACCGGGGAGCTGTTTTTT. It encodes CASSPTQGVTGELFF.

There are a few counts of this clone. This chain connects TRBV19 to TRBJ1-1, with D hard to call. The CDR3 is 15 residues long. Germline lookup yields CDR1 LNHDA and CDR2 SQIVND (reference sequence). V lost 3 bases and J 5 bases, leaving 16 bases between the germline ends. CDR3: CASSIGGQVGTEAFF. The CDR3 DNA is TGTGCCAGTAGTATCGGCGGGCAGGTTGGGACTGAAGCTTTCTTT.

The rearrangement joins TRBV7-9 to TRBJ2-7, with 7 bases lining up with TRBD2. Germline loops: CDR1 SEHNR, CDR2 FQNEAQ (reference sequence). The V gene end was trimmed by 5 bases and the J gene end by 0 bases; junction bases not matched to a gene: 10. The CDR3 totals 16 residues. Written as DNA, the CDR3 is TGTGCCAGCAGCCATGGGGGGGACGGTTTCTCCTACGAGCAGTACTTC. Its protein is CASSHGGDGFSYEQYF.

This clone was seen once. The V call is TRBV28, the J call TRBJ2-3; the D gene could be TRBD1 or TRBD2 (5 bases each). Per the germline V gene, CDR1 is MDHEN and CDR2 is SYDVKM. Trimming removed 3 bases from V and 4 bases from J, with 11 bases in between. This CDR3 is 14 amino acids long. The CDR3 sequence: CASSFLLGADTQYF. Here the CDR3 DNA reads TGTGCCAGCAGTTTTTTGTTGGGGGCAGATACGCAGTATTTT.

The chain joins TRBV28 to TRBJ1-5, with D possibly being TRBD1 (6 bases). V was trimmed by 7 bases and J by 2 bases, leaving 15 bases between them. The CDR3 extends over 15 amino acids. Germline V lookup: CDR1 MDHEN, CDR2 SYDVKM. The CDR3 region has the DNA TGTGCCAGCAACCAGGGAGGGGGTCGCAATCAGCCCCAGCATTTT. It encodes CASNQGGGRNQPQHF.

This chain joins TRBV9 and TRBJ2-1; D uncertain. The CDR3 contains 12 residues. Per the germline V gene, CDR1 is SGDLS and CDR2 is YYNGEE. V lost 3 bases and J 5 bases, leaving 6 bases between the germline ends. The CDR3 loop is CASSGVNNEQFF. The CDR3 nucleotides are TGTGCCAGCAGCGGGGTAAACAATGAGCAGTTCTTC. Filled out from reference TRBV9 and TRBJ2-1, the complete variable domain reads DSGVTQTPKHLITATGQRVTLRCSPRSGDLSVYWYQQSLDQGLQFLIQYYNGEERAKGNILERFSAQQFPDLHSELNLSSLELGDSALYFCASSGVNNEQFFGPGTRLTVL.

The V gene is TRBV7-6, the J gene TRBJ2-5, with TRBD2 matching over 11 bases. The CDR3 contains 15 residues. Germline lookup yields CDR1 SGHVS and CDR2 FNYEAQ. V lost 4 bases and J lost 11; bases outside the gene matches: 12. The CDR3 sequence: CASSYSGRGGTRQYF. Written as DNA, the CDR3 is TGTGCCAGCAGCTATAGCGGGAGGGGCGGGACGAGGCAGTACTTC.

The rearrangement joins TRBV5-1 to TRBJ2-1; no definite D call. The CDR3 is made up of 12 amino acids. CDR1 is SGHRS and CDR2 is YFSETQ in the germline V gene. V was clipped by 0 bases and J by 9 bases, with 7 bases between them. The CDR3 loop reads CASSLDVGEQFF. For the CDR3, the DNA is TGCGCCAGCAGCTTGGACGTGGGTGAGCAGTTCTTC.

V and J are TRBV28 and TRBJ1-5; no firm D call. The V end was cut by 7 bases, the J end by 5 bases, with 9 bases between. Germline assignment: CDR1 MDHEN and CDR2 SYDVKM. The CDR3 runs 12 residues. The CDR3 is CASISSHQPQHF. The DNA of the CDR3 is TGTGCCAGCATCAGCTCACATCAGCCCCAGCATTTT.

This chain links TRBV30 with TRBJ2-2; D remains unclear. The CDR3 extends over 15 amino acids. Germline V gene sequence: CDR1 GTSNPN, CDR2 SVGIG (reference sequence). With 0 bases removed from V and 3 bases from J, the gap between germline ends came to 11 bases. Here the CDR3 DNA reads TGTGCCTGGAGTGTCGGCACCTGGGACACCGGGGAGCTGTTTTTT. It codes for CAWSVGTWDTGELFF.

CDR3 amino acids: CASSTRPSAPRGTDTQYF. CDR3 sequence (DNA): TGTGCCAGTAGTACGCGACCGTCTGCCCCCCGGGGCACAGATACGCAGTATTTT. V gene TRBV19 combines with J gene TRBJ2-3; no clear D. The CDR3 is made up of 18 amino acids. Trimming shortened V by 4 bases and J by 1 base, and 21 bases separated the two germline ends. Germline V gene lookup returns CDR1 LNHDA and CDR2 SQIVND (reference sequence).

Here the CDR3 reads CASNKITGIAPPLHF. Here the CDR3 DNA reads TGTGCCAGCAATAAGATAACAGGGATCGCGCCACCCCTCCACTTT. The chain links TRBV6-1 to TRBJ1-6, with D possibly TRBD1 on 6 matching bases. Per the germline V gene, CDR1 is MNHNS and CDR2 is SASEGT. The CDR3 extends over 15 amino acids. Trimming pared 7 bases from V and 11 bases from J, leaving 21 bases between.

CDR3 DNA sequence: TGTGCCAGCAGCTTAGCCGCCACAGATCAGCCCCAGCATTTT. This sequence encodes CASSLAATDQPQHF. The rearrangement joins TRBV7-6 to TRBJ1-5; no firm D call. The CDR3 length is 14 residues. Germline lookup yields CDR1 SGHVS and CDR2 FNYEAQ. Trimming removed 0 bases from V and 5 bases from J, with 8 bases in between.

In this sample, this clone turned up once. A junction boundary mismatches the germline segment, possibly from a read error. This chain connects TRBV27 to TRBJ2-1, with D perhaps matching TRBD1 (6 bases). Germline CDR1 and CDR2: MNHEY and SMNVEV (reference sequence). This CDR3 spans 14 amino acids. The CDR3 DNA sequence: TGTGCCAGCAGGGGACACACAGGTACCAATAAGCAGTTCTTC. This translates into CASRGHTGTNKQFF.

This clone was recorded once. The V call is TRBV4-2, the J call TRBJ2-2; 8 bases align to TRBD2. CDR1 LGHNA and CDR2 YNFKEQ come from the germline V gene. The V segment lost 8 bases and the J segment 7 bases; nucleotides outside the gene matches: 15. This CDR3 has 16 residues. The DNA of the CDR3 is TGTGCCAGCTTATCTTTAGCCGGGAGGGTTGACGGGGAGCTGTTTTTT. Its translation is CASLSLAGRVDGELFF.

The CDR3 reads CASNRVGDTGELFF. The CDR3 DNA is TGTGCCAGCAATCGGGTAGGGGACACCGGGGAGCTGTTTTTT. The rearrangement joins TRBV2 to TRBJ2-2, with a weak D call TRBD1 (5 bases). V lost 7 bases, J lost 3 bases, and 12 bases lay in between. The CDR3 has 14 residues. The germline V gene encodes CDR1 SNHLY and CDR2 FYNNEI.

The chain has TRBV2 and TRBJ1-1, with D tentatively TRBD1 (5 bases). The CDR3 length is 15 residues. Between the trimmed V and J ends, which lost 2 bases and 6 bases, there was a span of 16 bases. CDR1 and CDR2 from the germline V gene are SNHLY and FYNNEI. This CDR3 reads CASSESPGRQAEAFF. The CDR3 region has the DNA TGTGCCAGCAGTGAATCACCGGGGCGCCAAGCTGAAGCTTTCTTT.